The clone carrying this TCR beta chain appeared many times. The antigen remains unidentified. The CDR3 consists of 14 residues. Germline V gives CDR1 SGHTA, CDR2 FQGNSA. V lost 4 bases and J lost 9; bases outside the gene matches: 3. This sample is drawn from a study of human T cells and chemical hapten exposure. As for the study in general: TCR yields per sample varied, mainly owing to small pooled library volume differences. Overall study results and limits: DPC sensitization left the count of TCRs above 1 in 1000 unchanged.

Time point indicated: patch test 1, 2 weeks after DPC sensitization. Treatment noted: therapeutic diphenylcyclopropenone sensitization with weekly scalp DPC. Via MiXCR, TCRdb re-called the RACE reads, giving one row per CDR3 protein. This sample has around 380,000 distinct CDR3 sequences, with approximately 4.4% found just once. The sequence was obtained from a woman aged 45 to 65 with alopecia areata. Some clones in this sample may be carry-over from other donors' samples. The rearrangement joins TRBV7-2 to TRBJ2-2; 12 bases are a match to TRBD1. The material sequenced was whole blood, taken in connection with sensitization to the hapten diphenylcyclopropenone (DPC). Written as DNA, the CDR3 is TGTGCCAGCAGCTCGGGACAGGGGGCAAGGGAGCTGTTTTTT. Encoded protein: CASSSGQGARELFF.